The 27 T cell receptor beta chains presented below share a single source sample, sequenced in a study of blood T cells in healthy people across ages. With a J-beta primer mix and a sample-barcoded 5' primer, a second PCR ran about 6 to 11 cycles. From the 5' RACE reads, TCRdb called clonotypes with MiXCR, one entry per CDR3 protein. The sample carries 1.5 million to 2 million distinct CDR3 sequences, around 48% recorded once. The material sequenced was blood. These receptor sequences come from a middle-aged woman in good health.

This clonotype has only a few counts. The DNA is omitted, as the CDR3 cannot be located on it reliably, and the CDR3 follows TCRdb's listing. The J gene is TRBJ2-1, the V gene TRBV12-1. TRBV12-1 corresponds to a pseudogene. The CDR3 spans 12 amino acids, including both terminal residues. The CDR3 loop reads CASSFGWGAQFF.

In DNA, the CDR3 is TGCAGTGCTTCTTACAGCCACGGAAACATTCAGTACTTC. Its translation is CSASYSHGNIQYF. V gene TRBV20-1 combines with J gene TRBJ2-4; D is undetermined. V was clipped by 5 bases and J by 6 bases, with 14 bases between them. The CDR3 has 13 residues. Per germline, CDR1 DFQATT and CDR2 SNEGSKA (reference sequence).

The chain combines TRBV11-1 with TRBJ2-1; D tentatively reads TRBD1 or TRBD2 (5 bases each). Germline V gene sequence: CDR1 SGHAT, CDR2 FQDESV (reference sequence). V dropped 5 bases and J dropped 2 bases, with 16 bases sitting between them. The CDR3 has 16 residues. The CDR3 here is CASSLPGTNPYNEQFF. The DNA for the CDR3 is TGTGCCAGCAGCCTCCCCGGGACGAACCCCTACAATGAGCAGTTCTTC.

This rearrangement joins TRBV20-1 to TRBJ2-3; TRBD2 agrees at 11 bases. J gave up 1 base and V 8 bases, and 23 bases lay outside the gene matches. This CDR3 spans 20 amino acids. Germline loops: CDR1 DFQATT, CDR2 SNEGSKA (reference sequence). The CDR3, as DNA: TGCAGTCACGAGAGGCTAGCGGGGGGACTACAACATGCCGGCACAGATACGCAGTATTTT. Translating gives CSHERLAGGLQHAGTDTQYF.

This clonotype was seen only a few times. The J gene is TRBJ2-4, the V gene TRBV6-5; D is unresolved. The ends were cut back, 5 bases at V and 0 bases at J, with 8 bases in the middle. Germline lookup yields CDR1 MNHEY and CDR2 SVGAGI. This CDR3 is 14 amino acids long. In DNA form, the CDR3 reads TGTGCCAGCAGTCCTCACCTAGCCAAAAACATTCAGTACTTC. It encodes CASSPHLAKNIQYF.

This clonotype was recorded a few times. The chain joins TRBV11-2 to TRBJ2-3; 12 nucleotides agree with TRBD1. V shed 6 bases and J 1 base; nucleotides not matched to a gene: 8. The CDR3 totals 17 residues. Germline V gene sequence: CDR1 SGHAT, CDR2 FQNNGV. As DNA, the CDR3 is TGTGCCAGCAGAGGGACAGGGGGCGATAGAGGCACAGATACGCAGTATTTT. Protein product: CASRGTGGDRGTDTQYF.

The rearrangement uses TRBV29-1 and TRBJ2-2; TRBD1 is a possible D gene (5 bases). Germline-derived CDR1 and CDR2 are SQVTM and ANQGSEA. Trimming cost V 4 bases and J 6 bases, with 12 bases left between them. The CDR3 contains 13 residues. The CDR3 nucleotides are TGCAGCGTTGCAGACAGATTTTCCGGGGAGCTGTTTTTT. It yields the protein CSVADRFSGELFF.

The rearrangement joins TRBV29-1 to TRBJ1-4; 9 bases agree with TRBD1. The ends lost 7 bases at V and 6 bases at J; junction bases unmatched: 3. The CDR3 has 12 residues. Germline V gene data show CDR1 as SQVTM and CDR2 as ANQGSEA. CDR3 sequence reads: CSAGQGHEKLFF. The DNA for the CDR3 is TGCAGCGCGGGACAGGGCCATGAAAAACTGTTTTTT.

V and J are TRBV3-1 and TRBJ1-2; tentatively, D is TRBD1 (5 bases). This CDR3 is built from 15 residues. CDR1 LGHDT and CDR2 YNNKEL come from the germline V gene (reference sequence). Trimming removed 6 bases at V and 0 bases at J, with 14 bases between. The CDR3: CASRPGTLANYGYTF. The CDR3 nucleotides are TGTGCCAGCAGACCCGGGACGCTGGCTAACTATGGCTACACCTTC.

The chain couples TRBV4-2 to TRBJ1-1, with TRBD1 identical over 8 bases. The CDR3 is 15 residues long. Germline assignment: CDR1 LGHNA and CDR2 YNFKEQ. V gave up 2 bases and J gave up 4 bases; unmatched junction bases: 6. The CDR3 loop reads CASSQLTGGGTEAFF. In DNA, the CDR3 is TGTGCCAGCAGCCAACTAACAGGGGGTGGCACTGAAGCTTTCTTT.

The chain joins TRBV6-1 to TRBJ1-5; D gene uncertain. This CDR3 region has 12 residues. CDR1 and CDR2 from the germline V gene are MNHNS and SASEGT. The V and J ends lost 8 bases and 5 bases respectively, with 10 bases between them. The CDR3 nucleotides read TGTGCCAGCGGTCCTGGAGATCAGCCCCAGCATTTT. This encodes CASGPGDQPQHF.

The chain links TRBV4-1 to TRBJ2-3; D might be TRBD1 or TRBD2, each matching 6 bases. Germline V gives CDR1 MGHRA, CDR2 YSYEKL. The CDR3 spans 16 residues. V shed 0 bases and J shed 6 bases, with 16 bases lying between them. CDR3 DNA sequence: TGCGCCAGCAGCCAAGAAGGGATAGGGGGGAGTGATACGCAGTATTTT. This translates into CASSQEGIGGSDTQYF.

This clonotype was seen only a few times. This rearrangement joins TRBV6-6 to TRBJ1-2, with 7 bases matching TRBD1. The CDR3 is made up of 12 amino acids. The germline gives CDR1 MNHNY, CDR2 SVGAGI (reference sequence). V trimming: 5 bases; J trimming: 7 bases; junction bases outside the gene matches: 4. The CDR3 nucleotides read TGTGCCAGCAGTCAGGGGGTCGGTGGCTACACCTTC. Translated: CASSQGVGGYTF.

The CDR3 reads CASSYQGIYEQYF. CDR3 DNA: TGTGCCAGCAGTTACCAGGGTATCTACGAGCAGTACTTC. The chain couples TRBV6-2 or TRBV6-3 to TRBJ2-4; D is perhaps TRBD1 (5 bases). Gene TRBJ2-7 matches the end of the DNA better, so the J call may be wrong. This CDR3 is 13 amino acids long. Germline-derived CDR1 and CDR2 are MNHEY and SVGEGT.

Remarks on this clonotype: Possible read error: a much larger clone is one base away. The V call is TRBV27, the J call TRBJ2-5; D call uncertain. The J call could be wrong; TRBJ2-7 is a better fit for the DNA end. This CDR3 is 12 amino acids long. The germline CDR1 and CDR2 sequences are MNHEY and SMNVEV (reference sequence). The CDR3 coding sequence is TGTGCCAGCAGTTTCCTTACCTACGAGCAGTACTTC. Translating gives CASSFLTYEQYF.

This CDR3 reads CSVGVALEFF. The CDR3 bases are TGCAGCGTCGGAGTAGCTCTGGAGTTCTTC. The chain employs TRBV29-1 and TRBJ2-1; D is ambiguous. CDR3 length: 10 amino acids. Germline V gives CDR1 SQVTM, CDR2 ANQGSEA. V was cut by 6 bases and J by 14 bases, with 14 bases left in between.

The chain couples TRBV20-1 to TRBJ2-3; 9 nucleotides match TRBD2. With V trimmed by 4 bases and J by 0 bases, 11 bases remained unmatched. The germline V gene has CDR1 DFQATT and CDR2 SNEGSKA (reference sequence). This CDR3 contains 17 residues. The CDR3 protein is CSANEGLATSSTDTQYF. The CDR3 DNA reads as TGCAGTGCTAATGAGGGACTAGCAACATCTAGCACAGATACGCAGTATTTT.

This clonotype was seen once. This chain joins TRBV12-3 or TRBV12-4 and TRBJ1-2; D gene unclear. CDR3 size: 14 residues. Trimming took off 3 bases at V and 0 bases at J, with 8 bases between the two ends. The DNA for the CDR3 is TGTGCCAGCAGTTTCGGCCGAGCTAACTATGGCTACACCTTC. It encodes CASSFGRANYGYTF.

In DNA form, the CDR3 reads TGTGCCAGCAGCTTAGAGATTGGGACAGGGAGCAATCAGCCCCAGCATTTT. It specifies CASSLEIGTGSNQPQHF. V is TRBV7-2 and J is TRBJ1-5; the match to TRBD1 covers 9 bases. The V and J ends lost 1 base and 1 base, in that order; junction bases with no gene match: 5. The CDR3 loop spans 17 amino acids. Germline loops: CDR1 SGHTA, CDR2 FQGNSA. Based on the CDR3 plus reference TRBV7-2 and TRBJ1-5, the full variable domain is GAGVSQSPSNKVTEKGKDVELRCDPISGHTALYWYRQSLGQGLEFLIYFQGNSAPDKSGLPSDRFSAERTGGSVSTLTIQRTQQEDSAVYLCASSLEIGTGSNQPQHFGDGTRLSIL.

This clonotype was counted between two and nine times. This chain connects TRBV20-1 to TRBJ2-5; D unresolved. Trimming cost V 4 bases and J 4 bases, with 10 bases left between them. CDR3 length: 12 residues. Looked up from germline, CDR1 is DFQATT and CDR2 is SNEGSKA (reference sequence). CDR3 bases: TGCAGTGCTACAAGTGCGTCAGAGACCCAGTACTTC. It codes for CSATSASETQYF.

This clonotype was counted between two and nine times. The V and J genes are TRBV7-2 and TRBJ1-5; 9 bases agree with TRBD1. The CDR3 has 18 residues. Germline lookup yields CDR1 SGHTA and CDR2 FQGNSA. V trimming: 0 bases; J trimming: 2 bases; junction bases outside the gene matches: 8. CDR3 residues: CASSLAGTGLVGNQPQHF. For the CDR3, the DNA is TGTGCCAGCAGCTTAGCAGGGACAGGGTTGGTCGGCAATCAGCCCCAGCATTTT. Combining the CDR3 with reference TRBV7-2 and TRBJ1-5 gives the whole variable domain GAGVSQSPSNKVTEKGKDVELRCDPISGHTALYWYRQSLGQGLEFLIYFQGNSAPDKSGLPSDRFSAERTGGSVSTLTIQRTQQEDSAVYLCASSLAGTGLVGNQPQHFGDGTRLSIL.

The CDR3 sequence is CASSPVGRQGEQYF. As DNA, the CDR3 is TGTGCCAGCAGTCCGGTCGGGCGGCAGGGCGAGCAGTACTTC. The chain couples TRBV6-6 to TRBJ2-7; D is possibly TRBD1 (5 bases). The V end was cut by 5 bases, the J end by 6 bases, with 17 bases between. This CDR3 spans 14 amino acids. CDR1 is MNHNY, CDR2 SVGAGI, per germline (reference sequence).

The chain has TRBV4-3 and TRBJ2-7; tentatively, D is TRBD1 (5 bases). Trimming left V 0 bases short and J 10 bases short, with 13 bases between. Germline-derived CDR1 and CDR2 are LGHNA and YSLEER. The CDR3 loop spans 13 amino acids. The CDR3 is CASSQDRGSRQYF. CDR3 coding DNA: TGCGCCAGCAGCCAAGATAGGGGCTCCCGACAGTACTTC.

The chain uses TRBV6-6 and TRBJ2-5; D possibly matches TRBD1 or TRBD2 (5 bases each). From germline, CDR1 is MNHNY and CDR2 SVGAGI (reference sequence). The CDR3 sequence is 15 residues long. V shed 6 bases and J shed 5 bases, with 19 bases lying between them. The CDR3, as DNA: TGTGCCAGCAGCTCACCTTACGGGGCGCGGGAGACCCAGTACTTC. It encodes CASSSPYGARETQYF.

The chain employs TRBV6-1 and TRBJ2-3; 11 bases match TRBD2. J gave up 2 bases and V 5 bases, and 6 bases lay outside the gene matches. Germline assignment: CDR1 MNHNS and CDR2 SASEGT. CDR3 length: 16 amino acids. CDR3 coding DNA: TGTGCCAGCAGTTCGCTAGCGGGGGGCGACACAGATACGCAGTATTTT. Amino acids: CASSSLAGGDTDTQYF.

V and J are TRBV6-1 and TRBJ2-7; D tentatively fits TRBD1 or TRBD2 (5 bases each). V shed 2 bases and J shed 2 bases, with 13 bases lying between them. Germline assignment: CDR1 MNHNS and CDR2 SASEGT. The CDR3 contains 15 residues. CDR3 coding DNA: TGTGCCAGCAGTGAATGGGGGAGCAGGGCCTACGAGCAGTACGTC. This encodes CASSEWGSRAYEQYV.

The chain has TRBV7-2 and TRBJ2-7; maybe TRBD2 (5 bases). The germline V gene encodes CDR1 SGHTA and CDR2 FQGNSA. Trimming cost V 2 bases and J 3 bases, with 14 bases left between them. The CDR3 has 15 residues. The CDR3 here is CASSLIQAEHYEQYF. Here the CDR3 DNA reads TGTGCCAGCAGCTTAATTCAAGCGGAACACTACGAGCAGTACTTC.